The 13 T cell receptor beta chains below come from one sample, sequenced in a study of T cell clonality in common variable immunodeficiency. Findings of the study overall: In common variable immunodeficiency, TCR beta chains reportedly carried fewer deletions and N-nucleotide insertions.

Which antigens these TCRs recognize remains unknown. The assay was immunoSEQ multiplex PCR, and TCRdb's table has in-frame clones only and misses some. The sample is made up of about 14,000 clones, none counted only once. Sequenced sample: peripheral blood mononuclear cells. All receptors derive from a human donor with common variable immunodeficiency.

This clone has only a few counts. The sequence runs out 3 residues before the end of the CDR3; the remainder is reconstructed from the germline J gene. The V call is TRBV7-2, the J call TRBJ2-7; possibly TRBD1 for D (6 bases). This CDR3 is built from 13 residues. V was cut by 7 bases and J by 4 bases, with 14 bases left in between. Germline V gene lookup returns CDR1 SGHTA and CDR2 FQGNSA. The CDR3 sequence is CASTPKQGYEQYF. Incomplete CDR3 DNA: TGTGCCAGCACCCCCAAGCAGGGGTACGAG.

Worth noting for this clone: The read comes to an end 3 residues before the CDR3 does, leaving the germline J gene to fill in the end. The V gene is TRBV19, the J gene TRBJ2-5; a possible D gene is TRBD1 (6 bases). The CDR3 is 14 residues long. CDR1 is LNHDA, CDR2 SQIVND, per germline (reference sequence). Deletions cut 5 bases from V and 4 bases from J, with 14 bases between. The sequenced CDR3 bases are TGTGCCAGTAGTTTTGGAACCAGGGGAGAGACC. Its protein product is CASSFGTRGET. The whole CDR3 is CASSFGTRGETQYF.

Worth noting for this clone: The read stops 3 residues short of the end of the CDR3; the missing end is completed from the germline J gene. V is TRBV19 and J is TRBJ2-2, with 9 bases identical to TRBD1. Trimming removed 6 bases from V and 5 bases from J; junction bases left unmatched: 7. Germline CDR1 reads LNHDA; CDR2 reads SQIVND (reference sequence). The CDR3 is 15 amino acids. The CDR3 here is CASRTSGTGTGELFF. CDR3 DNA (partial): TGTGCCAGTAGAACATCTGGGACAGGGACCGGGGAG.

On this clone itself: Read data end 3 residues before the CDR3 end; the end is taken from the germline J gene. The chain carries TRBV30 and TRBJ1-5; weak D call: TRBD1 (6 bases). CDR3 size: 15 residues. V was cut by 0 bases and J by 8 bases, with 17 bases left in between. Germline V CDR1 and CDR2: GTSNPN, SVGIG (reference sequence). The CDR3 loop reads CAWSVSQGLGEPQHF. The DNA read from the CDR3 is TGTGCCTGGAGTGTAAGCCAGGGGCTTGGTGAGCCC.

In this sample, this clone turned up a few times. The CDR3 DNA, read in part, is TGCGCCAGCAGCTTGGGGCCTCCGGGGGGGGTCAACGAG. Its protein is CASSLGPPGGVNE. In full, the CDR3 is CASSLGPPGGVNEQYF. The chain joins TRBV5-1 to TRBJ2-7; 8 bases match TRBD2. The read stops 3 residues short of the end of the CDR3; the missing end is completed from the germline J gene. The V gene end was trimmed by 0 bases and the J gene end by 5 bases; junction bases not matched to a gene: 10. The CDR3 length is 16 residues. Germline V gene sequence: CDR1 SGHRS, CDR2 YFSETQ.

This clone was picked up a small number of times. The read terminates 3 residues before the CDR3 end, so the remaining end is supplied by the germline J gene. This chain uses TRBV19 with TRBJ2-5; tentative D call: TRBD1 (5 bases). Trimming pared 5 bases from V and 5 bases from J, leaving 12 bases between. The length of the CDR3 is 13 residues. Per germline, CDR1 LNHDA and CDR2 SQIVND (reference sequence). CDR3 sequence reads: CASSPRAGETQYF. The part of the CDR3 DNA that was read is TGTGCCAGTAGTCCCAGGGCAGGGGAGACC.

Only a few counts were recorded for this clone. The read ends 3 residues before the CDR3 terminus; that terminus is restored from the germline J gene. J is TRBJ2-5 and V is TRBV19; TRBD2 aligns across 16 bases. Germline CDR1 and CDR2: LNHDA and SQIVND (reference sequence). The CDR3 sequence is 19 residues long. J was trimmed by 5 bases and V by 5 bases; bases with no gene match: 14. This CDR3 reads CASSSPGLAGGPEYETQYF. CDR3 bases read: TGTGCCAGTAGTTCACCGGGACTAGCGGGGGGGCCTGAGTATGAGACC. Looking up the rest from reference TRBV19 and TRBJ2-5 gives the full variable domain: DGGITQSPKYLFRKEGQNVTLSCEQNLNHDAMYWYRQDPGQGLRLIYYSQIVNDFQKGDIAEGYSVSREKKESFPLTVTSAQKNPTAFYLCASSSPGLAGGPEYETQYFGPGTRLLVL.

This clone has more than one count but fewer than ten. Read data end 3 residues before the CDR3 end; the end is taken from the germline J gene. This sequence joins TRBV6-1 and TRBJ2-3; 8 nucleotides line up with TRBD2. After removal of 4 bases from V and 6 bases from J, the junction contained 12 bases not matched to a gene. The CDR3 contains 16 residues. In germline, CDR1 is MNHNS, CDR2 SASEGT. CDR3 bases read: TGTGCCAGCAGTGTGGGACTAGTGGGCCCCGGTGATACG. This translates into CASSVGLVGPGDT. The entire CDR3 protein reads CASSVGLVGPGDTQYF.

CDR3 in amino acids: CASSFSGGNNEQFF. The part of the CDR3 DNA that was read is TGTGCCAGCAGCTTTAGCGGGGGGAACAATGAG. J is TRBJ2-1 and V is TRBV7-9, with 10 bases matching TRBD2. The CDR3 is cut off 3 residues early in the read; its end comes from the germline J gene. The CDR3 sequence is 14 residues long. Unmatched junction bases numbered 1, after V lost 3 bases and J lost 5 bases. CDR1 SEHNR and CDR2 FQNEAQ come from the germline V gene (reference sequence).

On this clone itself: The CDR3 end lies 3 residues beyond the end of the read and is filled in from the germline J gene. The rearrangement uses TRBV5-6 and TRBJ2-3, with 7 positions matching TRBD2. Trimming removed 2 bases from V and 4 bases from J; junction bases left unmatched: 4. CDR3 length: 14 residues. Germline V CDR1 and CDR2: SGHDT, YYEEEE. CDR3 sequence: CASSLSSGSDTQYF. The DNA read from the CDR3 is TGTGCCAGCAGCTTAAGTAGCGGGTCAGATACG.

Note on this clone: The read terminates 3 residues before the CDR3 end, so the remaining end is supplied by the germline J gene. This chain joins TRBV7-2 and TRBJ1-3; perhaps TRBD1 as D (6 bases). V was shortened by 3 bases and J by 1 base, with 10 bases between the two germline ends. Germline V gives CDR1 SGHTA, CDR2 FQGNSA. The CDR3 spans 15 residues. The covered CDR3 bases are TGTGCCAGCAGCTTGGGGACACGGTCTGGAAACACC. Residues: CASSLGTRSGNT. The whole CDR3 protein is CASSLGTRSGNTIYF.

This clone was detected only a few times. The CDR3 end lies 3 residues beyond the end of the read and is filled in from the germline J gene. The genes are TRBV7-9 and TRBJ1-5; D perhaps matches TRBD1 (5 bases). V was cut by 6 bases and J by 3 bases, with 9 bases left in between. The germline V gene has CDR1 SEHNR and CDR2 FQNEAQ (reference sequence). CDR3 length: 13 amino acids. CDR3 bases read: TGTGCCAGCAGTGGGGGGGTCAATCAGCCC. This translates into CASSGGVNQP. From start to end, the CDR3 is CASSGGVNQPQHF. Drawing the rest from reference TRBV7-9 and TRBJ1-5, the complete variable domain is DTGVSQNPRHKITKRGQNVTFRCDPISEHNRLYWYRQTLGQGPEFLTYFQNEAQLEKSRLLSDRFSAERPKGSFSTLEIQRTEQGDSAMYLCASSGGVNQPQHFGDGTRLSIL.

Concerning this clone: The observed sequence ends 3 residues before the CDR3 terminus, with the missing tail filled in from the germline J gene. The chain combines TRBV7-6 with TRBJ1-5; 9 nucleotides match TRBD1. In germline, CDR1 is SGHVS, CDR2 FNYEAQ. The CDR3 consists of 16 residues. Unmatched junction bases numbered 5, after V lost 0 bases and J lost 5 bases. The CDR3 DNA, read in part, is TGTGCCAGCAGCTTAGCGATACAGGGGGCGGATCAGCCC. Translation: CASSLAIQGADQP. The entire CDR3 protein reads CASSLAIQGADQPQHF.